The sample holds a few counts of the clone carrying this T cell receptor (beta chain). Antigen: not known. This entry is derived from a study of T cell repertoires in aging, cancer and after chemotherapy. Findings and limits, study-wide: In each cancer cohort, median generation probability increased across chemotherapy, suggesting thymic output rebounded.

This CDR3 is 13 amino acids long. Germline assignment: CDR1 MNHEY and CDR2 SVGAGI. The germline V and J ends were trimmed by 4 bases and 11 bases, with 12 bases remaining between them. Amplification of TCR beta used genomic DNA extracted from peripheral blood. A mixed TRB-A/B primer pool amplified rearranged TRB by multiplex touch-down PCR. TCRdb reprocessed the multiplex PCR reads with MiXCR, giving one entry per CDR3 protein. The sample lists some 2,000 distinct CDR3 sequences; 25% to 30% were seen once. This receptor was identified in a human donor with a blood cancer. The donor label of this sample is uncertain. This rearrangement joins TRBV6-5 to TRBJ1-6; D not certain. Material for sequencing was blood. DNA for the CDR3: TGTGCCAGCAGTTTATCCCCTGAGACACCCCTCCACTTT. This encodes CASSLSPETPLHF.